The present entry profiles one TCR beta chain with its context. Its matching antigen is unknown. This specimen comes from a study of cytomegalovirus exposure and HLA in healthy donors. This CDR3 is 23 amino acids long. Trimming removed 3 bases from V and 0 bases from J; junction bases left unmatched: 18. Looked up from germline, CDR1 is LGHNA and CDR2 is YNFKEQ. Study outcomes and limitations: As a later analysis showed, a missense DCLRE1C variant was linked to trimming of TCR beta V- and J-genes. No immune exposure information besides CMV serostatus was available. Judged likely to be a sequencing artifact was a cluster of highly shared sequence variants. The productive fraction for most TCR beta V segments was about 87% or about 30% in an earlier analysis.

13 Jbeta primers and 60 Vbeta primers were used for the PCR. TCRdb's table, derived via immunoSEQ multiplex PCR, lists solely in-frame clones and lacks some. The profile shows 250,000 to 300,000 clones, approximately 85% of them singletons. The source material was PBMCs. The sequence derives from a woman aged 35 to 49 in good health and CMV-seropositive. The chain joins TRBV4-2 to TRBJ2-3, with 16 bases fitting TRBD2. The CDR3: CASSHLSWTGTSGGDSSTDTQYF. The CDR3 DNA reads TGTGCCAGCAGCCATCTCTCGTGGACAGGGACTAGCGGGGGGGACTCTAGCACAGATACGCAGTATTTT.